The entry that follows covers one T cell receptor beta chain sequence. This sample was taken from a study of T cells in localized non-small cell lung cancer. From germline, CDR1 is MRHNA and CDR2 SNTAGT. This CDR3 is built from 13 residues. Trimming removed 6 bases at V and 3 bases at J, with 8 bases between. TCRdb keeps only in-frame clones here, not all; method: immunoSEQ multiplex PCR. The sample includes about 60,000 clones, 90% of them seen just once. The V call is TRBV6-4, the J call TRBJ2-2; a weak D match, TRBD1 (6 bases). This sample comprised peripheral blood, obtained before any cancer treatment. The source is a woman aged 35-75 years with stage I lung adenocarcinoma. The CDR3 loop is CASRGADTGELFF. The CDR3 DNA reads as TGTGCCAGCAGGGGGGCGGACACCGGGGAGCTGTTTTTT.